Below, 29 T cell receptor beta chains from the same sample are listed, as sequenced in a study of graft-versus-host responses after intestinal transplantation. Repertoires were generated with immunoSEQ multiplex PCR, while TCRdb's copy carries only in-frame clones and drops some. The table lists about 120,000 clones, approximately 95% of them singletons. Antigens for these TCRs are unknown. Sample: unstimulated CD8+ T cells sorted from spleen or lymph node cells, taken before intestinal transplant. These receptors were taken from a human donor who received an intestinal transplant.

This rearrangement joins TRBV28 to TRBJ2-3; no clear D. This CDR3 comprises 12 residues. V was cut by 6 bases and J by 4 bases, with 8 bases left in between. CDR1 and CDR2 from the germline V gene are MDHEN and SYDVKM. The CDR3 region is CASSQAADTQYF. CDR3 coding DNA: TGTGCCAGCAGCCAGGCTGCAGATACGCAGTATTTT. Combining the CDR3 with reference TRBV28 and TRBJ2-3 gives the whole variable domain DVKVTQSSRYLVKRTGEKVFLECVQDMDHENMFWYRQDPGLGLRLIYFSYDVKMKEKGDIPEGYSVSREKKERFSLILESASTNQTSMYLCASSQAADTQYFGPGTRLTVL.

The chain joins TRBV5-1 to TRBJ2-1; D gene unclear. Trimming removed 7 bases at V and 6 bases at J, with 8 bases between. The germline CDR1 and CDR2 sequences are SGHRS and YFSETQ. The CDR3 is 11 amino acids. DNA of the CDR3: TGCGCCAGCGGTGGGGTCAATGAGCAGTTCTTC. This translates into CASGGVNEQFF.

V and J are TRBV9 and TRBJ1-1, with a tentative D call TRBD1 (6 bases). Trimming shortened V by 4 bases and J by 0 bases, and 19 bases separated the two germline ends. Germline CDR1 and CDR2: SGDLS and YYNGEE. This CDR3 contains 17 residues. CDR3: CASSFSPRTEMNTEAFF. The CDR3 DNA follows: TGTGCCAGCAGCTTCTCTCCGAGGACAGAAATGAACACTGAAGCTTTCTTT.

The genes are TRBV6-5 and TRBJ2-1; perhaps TRBD2 as D (6 bases). The germline CDR1 and CDR2 sequences are MNHEY and SVGAGI. Trimming removed 6 bases at V and 9 bases at J, with 18 bases between. The CDR3 length is 14 residues. The CDR3 reads CASSNDGGGGEQFF. The CDR3 nucleotides are TGTGCCAGCAGCAACGACGGGGGAGGTGGTGAGCAGTTCTTC.

CDR3 sequence reads: CASSPPDRGFLGYYEQYF. In DNA, the CDR3 is TGTGCCAGCAGCCCCCCGGACAGGGGGTTTCTGGGATACTACGAGCAGTACTTC. The V call is TRBV7-9, the J call TRBJ2-7; 10 nucleotides align to TRBD1. This CDR3 has 18 amino acids. Germline-derived CDR1 and CDR2 are SEHNR and FQNEAQ (reference sequence). The J segment lost 3 bases and the V segment lost 5 bases, leaving 16 bases of the junction unmatched.

This chain joins TRBV5-5 and TRBJ2-7; D not certain. This CDR3 is built from 11 residues. V was shortened by 8 bases and J by 0 bases, with 6 bases between the two germline ends. Germline CDR1 and CDR2: SGHKS and YYEKEE (reference sequence). The CDR3 nucleotides read TGTGCCAGTACCTTCTCCTACGAGCAGTACTTC. This translates into CASTFSYEQYF.

The chain has TRBV4-1 and TRBJ1-2; D is ambiguous. Germline V gene sequence: CDR1 MGHRA, CDR2 YSYEKL. This CDR3 has 14 amino acids. Trimming removed 1 base at V and 8 bases at J, with 14 bases between. CDR3 loop: CASSQVPRPEGYTF. Written as DNA, the CDR3 is TGCGCCAGCAGCCAAGTACCAAGACCGGAAGGCTACACCTTC.

The V call is TRBV5-4, the J call TRBJ1-2; TRBD1 might be the D (6 bases). CDR1 SGHNT and CDR2 YYREEE come from the germline V gene (reference sequence). V lost 2 bases to trimming and J lost 2 bases, with 7 bases between them. CDR3 size: 13 residues. DNA for the CDR3: TGTGCCAGCAGCTTAGGACAGAACTATGGCTACACCTTC. Its translation is CASSLGQNYGYTF.

The genes are TRBV13 and TRBJ1-4; no clear D gene. Trimming removed 5 bases at V and 2 bases at J, with 15 bases between. CDR1 and CDR2 (germline): PRHDT, FYEKMQ (reference sequence). The CDR3 contains 16 residues. The CDR3 bases are TGTGCCAGCAGCCCCGGCGCCCAAGGGACTAATGAAAAACTGTTTTTT. This sequence encodes CASSPGAQGTNEKLFF.

This rearrangement joins TRBV9 to TRBJ2-5; 13 nucleotides line up with TRBD2. The DNA end lines up better with TRBJ2-7; the J call may be wrong. This CDR3 region has 17 residues. Germline CDR1 is SGDLS and CDR2 is YYNGEE. In DNA, the CDR3 is TGTGCCAGCAGCGTAGCCGGGACTAGCGGGGTCTCCTACGAGCAGTACTTC. Translated, it gives CASSVAGTSGVSYEQYF.

The rearrangement joins TRBV28 to TRBJ2-7, with D possibly matching TRBD1 (5 bases). The CDR3 spans 13 residues. V lost 6 bases and J 3 bases, leaving 12 bases between the germline ends. CDR1 and CDR2 from the germline V gene are MDHEN and SYDVKM. CDR3 in DNA: TGTGCCAGCAGGGGGCTTATTGACTACGAGCAGTACTTC. Encoded protein: CASRGLIDYEQYF.

Only one count was recorded for this clone. The V call is TRBV6-1, the J call TRBJ1-3; tentative D call: TRBD1 (5 bases). This CDR3 spans 18 amino acids. In germline, CDR1 is MNHNS, CDR2 SASEGT. Trimming stripped 1 base from V and 0 bases from J, with 16 bases between. CDR3 sequence (DNA): TGTGCCAGCAGTGAAGATCCGGCCAGGGCTCTCTCTGGAAACACCATATATTTT. This codes for CASSEDPARALSGNTIYF.

This clone was recorded once. J is TRBJ2-5 and V is TRBV4-2, with D possibly being TRBD2 (6 bases). Germline V gene lookup returns CDR1 LGHNA and CDR2 YNFKEQ. V lost 5 bases, J lost 5 bases, and 27 bases lay in between. This CDR3 region has 18 residues. Written as DNA, the CDR3 is TGTGCCAGCAGCAATGTTGGAGGGGTAGCTCCCCACGGGGAGACCCAGTACTTC. This translates into CASSNVGGVAPHGETQYF.

The gene calls are TRBV9 and TRBJ2-3, with D possibly called TRBD1 or TRBD2 (6 bases each). V was shortened by 0 bases and J by 2 bases, with 10 bases between the two germline ends. The CDR3 is 15 residues long. CDR1 is SGDLS and CDR2 is YYNGEE in the germline V gene. The CDR3 is CASSVEGDFTDTQYF. CDR3 nucleotide sequence: TGTGCCAGCAGCGTAGAGGGGGACTTCACAGATACGCAGTATTTT.

The chain employs TRBV6-1 and TRBJ2-7; 7 bases fit TRBD1. V lost 6 bases to trimming and J lost 2 bases; unmatched junction nucleotides: 4. The germline gives CDR1 MNHNS, CDR2 SASEGT. CDR3 length: 13 residues. DNA for the CDR3: TGTGCCAGCAGCGGGACAGACACCTACGAGCAGTACTTC. Its protein is CASSGTDTYEQYF.

The rearrangement links TRBV4-2 to TRBJ2-5, with TRBD2 as a possible D gene (6 bases). Trimming removed 4 bases from V and 5 bases from J, with 14 bases in between. CDR3 size: 14 residues. Per the germline V gene, CDR1 is LGHNA and CDR2 is YNFKEQ. CDR3 nucleotides: TGTGCCAGCAGCCCGAAGACTAGGAAGGAGACCCAGTACTTC. Amino acids: CASSPKTRKETQYF.

V usage is TRBV28 and J usage is TRBJ2-3, with TRBD1 matching 7 bases. J lost 0 bases, V lost 5 bases, and 8 bases had no gene match. This CDR3 region has 16 residues. Germline V lookup: CDR1 MDHEN, CDR2 SYDVKM. The CDR3 sequence is CASSMPQGSSTDTQYF. The CDR3, as DNA: TGTGCCAGCAGTATGCCACAGGGGTCTAGCACAGATACGCAGTATTTT.

This sequence joins TRBV7-6 and TRBJ1-1; 10 positions match TRBD1. CDR1 and CDR2 (germline): SGHVS, FNYEAQ. The CDR3 is made up of 17 amino acids. The J segment lost 5 bases and the V segment lost 1 base, leaving 10 bases of the junction unmatched. CDR3 nucleotide sequence: TGTGCCAGCAGCTTAGAGACCGGGACAGGGGTAGGGACTGAAGCTTTCTTT. Translated, it gives CASSLETGTGVGTEAFF.

This clone was detected only once. J is TRBJ2-5 and V is TRBV15; D is perhaps TRBD2 (6 bases). Germline assignment: CDR1 LNHNV and CDR2 YYDKDF (reference sequence). V lost 0 bases and J lost 3, with 11 bases in between. The CDR3 covers 15 residues. CDR3 DNA sequence: TGTGCCACCAGCAGAGATAGATGGGGGGAAGAGACCCAGTACTTC. This encodes CATSRDRWGEETQYF.

The gene calls are TRBV29-1 and TRBJ2-1; D perhaps matches TRBD2 (6 bases). Germline lookup yields CDR1 SQVTM and CDR2 ANQGSEA. This CDR3 contains 15 residues. The ends were cut back, 7 bases at V and 2 bases at J, with 18 bases in the middle. CDR3 nucleotide sequence: TGCAGCGGCGAAAGTCCTAGCGCGGCCTACAATGAGCAGTTCTTC. Translation: CSGESPSAAYNEQFF.

The rearrangement uses TRBV9 and TRBJ2-4; D perhaps matches TRBD2 (6 bases). This CDR3 is 13 amino acids long. Germline values: CDR1 SGDLS, CDR2 YYNGEE. V was cut by 0 bases and J by 8 bases, with 9 bases left in between. The CDR3 sequence is CASSVGGGDIQYF. The CDR3 region has the DNA TGTGCCAGCAGCGTAGGGGGAGGAGACATTCAGTACTTC. The whole variable domain, remainder taken from reference TRBV9 and TRBJ2-4, is DSGVTQTPKHLITATGQRVTLRCSPRSGDLSVYWYQQSLDQGLQFLIQYYNGEERAKGNILERFSAQQFPDLHSELNLSSLELGDSALYFCASSVGGGDIQYFGAGTRLSVL.

The CDR3 nucleotides read TGTGCCGCGCGGACCGATACTAACTATGGCTACACCTTC. Translation gives CAARTDTNYGYTF. The chain uses TRBV6-5 and TRBJ1-2; D is unclear. Trimming cost V 11 bases and J 0 bases, with 13 bases left between them. Germline lookup yields CDR1 MNHEY and CDR2 SVGAGI. The CDR3 length is 13 residues.

The chain is built from TRBV7-9 and TRBJ2-7, with D unclear. Per the germline V gene, CDR1 is SEHNR and CDR2 is FQNEAQ (reference sequence). The length of the CDR3 is 12 residues. Trimming removed 5 bases at V and 5 bases at J, with 10 bases between. CDR3 region: CASSRGLNEQYF. Written as DNA, the CDR3 is TGTGCCAGCAGCCGCGGCCTGAACGAGCAGTACTTC.

The chain combines TRBV12-5 with TRBJ1-5, with D hard to call. V lost 2 bases and J lost 4, with 15 bases in between. The CDR3 totals 16 residues. Germline CDR1 reads LGHNT; CDR2 reads FRNRAP. The CDR3 DNA reads as TGTGCTAGTGGTTTGTGCAGGTACGAGGGTAATCAGCCCCAGCATTTT. Translating gives CASGLCRYEGNQPQHF.

The chain is built from TRBV4-2 and TRBJ1-2; tentative D call: TRBD1 (6 bases). CDR3 length: 16 amino acids. From germline, CDR1 is LGHNA and CDR2 YNFKEQ. The germline V and J ends were trimmed by 0 bases and 6 bases, with 17 bases remaining between them. This CDR3 reads CASSQESHRAINGYTF. DNA of the CDR3: TGTGCCAGCAGCCAAGAGAGTCACAGGGCAATCAATGGCTACACCTTC.

This clone was observed a single time. Other DNA sequences from this sample encode an identical CDR3 as well. CDR3 in DNA: TGCGCCAGCAGCTTGGAGGGAGATACGCAGTATTTT. Translation gives CASSLEGDTQYF. The chain carries TRBV5-1 and TRBJ2-3; D is unresolved. There are 12 residues in the CDR3. Trimming left V 0 bases short and J 5 bases short, with 4 bases between. Per the germline V gene, CDR1 is SGHRS and CDR2 is YFSETQ.

The chain couples TRBV7-9 to TRBJ1-1; perhaps TRBD1 as D (5 bases). The CDR3 sequence is 16 residues long. Germline loops: CDR1 SEHNR, CDR2 FQNEAQ (reference sequence). The ends were cut back, 1 base at V and 2 bases at J, with 14 bases in the middle. The CDR3 loop reads CASSLGSGIPNTEAFF. The CDR3 DNA reads as TGTGCCAGCAGCTTAGGGTCAGGGATTCCAAACACTGAAGCTTTCTTT.

The rearrangement joins TRBV18 to TRBJ2-7; 10 nucleotides line up with TRBD1. Germline CDR1 KGHSH, CDR2 LQKENI. The CDR3 runs to 16 residues. V gave up 3 bases and J gave up 2 bases; unmatched junction bases: 7. The CDR3 protein is CASSPSIGQGAYEQYF. The CDR3 nucleotides read TGTGCCAGCTCACCTAGTATCGGACAGGGGGCCTACGAGCAGTACTTC. The whole variable domain, filled in from reference TRBV18 and TRBJ2-7, reads NAGVMQNPRHLVRRRGQEARLRCSPMKGHSHVYWYRQLPEEGLKFMVYLQKENIIDESGMPKERFSAEFPKEGPSILRIQQVVRGDSAAYFCASSPSIGQGAYEQYFGPGTRLTVT.

The chain joins TRBV28 to TRBJ2-5, with D perhaps TRBD2 (5 bases). The DNA end lines up better with TRBJ2-7; the J call may be wrong. The CDR3 totals 13 residues. Germline loops: CDR1 MDHEN, CDR2 SYDVKM. The CDR3 loop is CASSLWREDEQYF. Written as DNA, the CDR3 is TGTGCCAGCAGTTTATGGAGGGAAGACGAGCAGTACTTC.